These 15 T cell receptor beta chains share one sample of origin, sequenced in a study of neurological immune-mediated disorders. One entry per CDR3 protein, called by TCRdb with MiXCR from the 5' RACE reads. The sample records tens of thousands of distinct CDR3 sequences, 10% being singletons. Sample: PBMCs. The source of these receptors is a middle-aged man in good health.

This clonotype has a count of ten or more. The chain carries TRBV5-1 and TRBJ2-5; TRBD2 matches at 7 bases. This CDR3 is 15 amino acids long. Trimming took 4 bases from V and 0 from J; bases not matched to a gene: 6. Germline CDR1 and CDR2: SGHRS and YFSETQ. The CDR3 nucleotides read TGCGCCAGCAGCCAGGGAGGGACTAACCAAGAGACCCAGTACTTC. Translating gives CASSQGGTNQETQYF.

This clonotype was counted many times. The rearrangement uses TRBV7-3 and TRBJ2-1, with 12 bases fitting TRBD2. V dropped 4 bases and J dropped 4; count of bases not matched to a gene: 2. The length of the CDR3 is 15 residues. Germline V CDR1 and CDR2: SGHTA, FQGTGA. In nucleotides, the CDR3 is TGTGCCAGCAGCTCTAGCGGGGGGGCATACAATGAGCAGTTCTTC. Its translation: CASSSSGGAYNEQFF.

This clonotype came up many times. V and J are TRBV6-2 or TRBV6-3 and TRBJ2-3; D is possibly TRBD1 or TRBD2 (5 bases each). This CDR3 comprises 13 residues. Germline CDR1 reads MNHEY; CDR2 reads SVGEGT. V lost 7 bases, J lost 2 bases, and 10 bases lay in between. The CDR3: CASTGTVTDTQYF. For the CDR3, the DNA is TGTGCCAGCACCGGGACCGTCACAGATACGCAGTATTTT.

This clonotype has at least ten counts. This chain connects TRBV25-1 to TRBJ2-5; no definite D call. CDR1 is MGHDK and CDR2 is SYGVNS in the germline V gene. The CDR3 has 12 residues. The V and J ends lost 6 bases and 5 bases respectively, with 10 bases between them. The CDR3 here is CASRGYGETQYF. CDR3 bases: TGTGCCAGCAGAGGGTACGGGGAGACCCAGTACTTC. The full variable domain, in which reference TRBV25-1 and TRBJ2-5 provide the parts outside the CDR3, is EADIYQTPRYLVIGTGKKITLECSQTMGHDKMYWYQQDPGMELHLIHYSYGVNSTEKGDLSSESTVSRIRTEHFPLTLESARPSHTSQYLCASRGYGETQYFGPGTRLLVL.

This clonotype was seen many times. The rearrangement joins TRBV6-6 to TRBJ2-4; 8 nucleotides align to TRBD2. There are 16 residues in the CDR3. J was trimmed by 0 bases and V by 8 bases; bases with no gene match: 9. Per the germline V gene, CDR1 is MNHNY and CDR2 is SVGAGI (reference sequence). DNA of the CDR3: TGTGCCAGCGATTCGGGGGGGACCTTAGCCAAAAACATTCAGTACTTC. Protein product: CASDSGGTLAKNIQYF.

To note about this clonotype: This clone may be a read error of a much larger clone one base away. The V call is TRBV4-2, the J call TRBJ2-5; a possible D gene is TRBD2 (6 bases). Deletions cut 1 base from V and 4 bases from J, with 10 bases between. The CDR3 covers 14 residues. In germline, CDR1 is LGHNA, CDR2 YNFKEQ. The CDR3 DNA is TGTGCCAGCAGCCAAGCGTCGGGGGTAGAGACCCAGTACTTC. This sequence encodes CASSQASGVETQYF.

This clonotype was counted ten times or more. CDR3 protein: CASSVGLANNEQFF. CDR3 coding DNA: TGTGCCAGCAGCGTCGGACTAGCGAACAATGAGCAGTTCTTC. This chain links TRBV9 with TRBJ2-1; 9 nucleotides align to TRBD2. The CDR3 is 14 residues long. The J segment lost 5 bases and the V segment lost 2 bases, leaving 2 bases of the junction unmatched. Germline CDR1 is SGDLS and CDR2 is YYNGEE.

This clonotype was observed many times. This rearrangement joins TRBV5-1 to TRBJ2-1; D is perhaps TRBD1 (6 bases). Germline CDR1 and CDR2: SGHRS and YFSETQ. Trimming removed 4 bases at V and 6 bases at J, with 11 bases between. The length of the CDR3 is 13 residues. Here the CDR3 reads CASSLGQINEQFF. The CDR3 DNA follows: TGCGCCAGCAGCCTCGGACAGATCAATGAGCAGTTCTTC.

At least ten counts were recorded for this clonotype. The chain employs TRBV20-1 and TRBJ2-3, with TRBD2 matching 9 bases. With V trimmed by 5 bases and J by 4 bases, 4 bases remained unmatched. The CDR3 is 13 residues long. Germline V gene sequence: CDR1 DFQATT, CDR2 SNEGSKA (reference sequence). The CDR3 here is CSAAAGGSDTQYF. The CDR3 DNA is TGCAGTGCTGCGGCGGGAGGGTCAGATACGCAGTATTTT.

This clonotype has more than one count but fewer than ten. The chain has TRBV11-2 and TRBJ2-1; TRBD2 agrees at 8 bases. Germline-derived CDR1 and CDR2 are SGHAT and FQNNGV. V lost 5 bases to trimming and J lost 9 bases; unmatched junction nucleotides: 18. The CDR3 runs to 17 residues. The CDR3 coding sequence is TGTGCCAGCAGCCACGACATCGAGTTTTTGGCGGGAGGTGAGCAGTTCTTC. This encodes CASSHDIEFLAGGEQFF.

Concerning this clonotype: Germline and junction disagree at one end, which may indicate a read error. V is TRBV3-1 and J is TRBJ2-1, with 9 bases fitting TRBD1. The CDR3 extends over 15 amino acids. Germline CDR1 LGHDT, CDR2 YNNKEL (reference sequence). The CDR3 here is CASIPSDRGYNELFF. The CDR3 DNA reads as TGTGCCAGCATCCCGTCGGACAGGGGCTACAATGAGCTGTTCTTC.

This clonotype was counted at least ten times. This chain connects TRBV5-1 to TRBJ2-7; 12 nucleotides match TRBD1. The germline V gene encodes CDR1 SGHRS and CDR2 YFSETQ. J gave up 2 bases and V 0 bases, and 6 bases lay outside the gene matches. The CDR3 is made up of 17 amino acids. CDR3 bases: TGCGCCAGCAGCTTGGCCTCCGGGACAGGGGGCACCTACGAGCAGTACTTC. It codes for CASSLASGTGGTYEQYF.

In its sample, this clonotype was seen many times. The V call is TRBV20-1, the J call TRBJ1-6; 8 bases fit TRBD1. CDR1 is DFQATT, CDR2 SNEGSKA, per germline (reference sequence). The CDR3 is made up of 16 amino acids. The junction had 16 bases not matched to a gene; V was cut back by 8 bases and J by 7 bases. CDR3 nucleotide sequence: TGCAGTCTAACCCGACTAGACAGGGGCAGGAATTCACCCCTCCACTTT. Protein sequence: CSLTRLDRGRNSPLHF.

This clonotype was recorded many times. The chain is built from TRBV6-5 and TRBJ1-2; tentatively, D is TRBD1 (5 bases). Germline CDR1 MNHEY, CDR2 SVGAGI. Trimming removed 5 bases at V and 4 bases at J, with 20 bases between. The CDR3 has 16 residues. CDR3: CASSRELRGAGYGYTF. The CDR3 nucleotides read TGTGCCAGCAGTCGGGAATTGCGGGGCGCGGGCTATGGCTACACCTTC.

This clonotype was counted ten times or more. The genes are TRBV6-5 and TRBJ2-3; D uncertain. CDR1 is MNHEY and CDR2 is SVGAGI in the germline V gene. This CDR3 has 12 residues. V was pared by 6 bases and J by 2 bases, with 6 bases between. The CDR3 nucleotides read TGTGCCAGCAGCCAATCCACAGATACGCAGTATTTT. This translates into CASSQSTDTQYF.